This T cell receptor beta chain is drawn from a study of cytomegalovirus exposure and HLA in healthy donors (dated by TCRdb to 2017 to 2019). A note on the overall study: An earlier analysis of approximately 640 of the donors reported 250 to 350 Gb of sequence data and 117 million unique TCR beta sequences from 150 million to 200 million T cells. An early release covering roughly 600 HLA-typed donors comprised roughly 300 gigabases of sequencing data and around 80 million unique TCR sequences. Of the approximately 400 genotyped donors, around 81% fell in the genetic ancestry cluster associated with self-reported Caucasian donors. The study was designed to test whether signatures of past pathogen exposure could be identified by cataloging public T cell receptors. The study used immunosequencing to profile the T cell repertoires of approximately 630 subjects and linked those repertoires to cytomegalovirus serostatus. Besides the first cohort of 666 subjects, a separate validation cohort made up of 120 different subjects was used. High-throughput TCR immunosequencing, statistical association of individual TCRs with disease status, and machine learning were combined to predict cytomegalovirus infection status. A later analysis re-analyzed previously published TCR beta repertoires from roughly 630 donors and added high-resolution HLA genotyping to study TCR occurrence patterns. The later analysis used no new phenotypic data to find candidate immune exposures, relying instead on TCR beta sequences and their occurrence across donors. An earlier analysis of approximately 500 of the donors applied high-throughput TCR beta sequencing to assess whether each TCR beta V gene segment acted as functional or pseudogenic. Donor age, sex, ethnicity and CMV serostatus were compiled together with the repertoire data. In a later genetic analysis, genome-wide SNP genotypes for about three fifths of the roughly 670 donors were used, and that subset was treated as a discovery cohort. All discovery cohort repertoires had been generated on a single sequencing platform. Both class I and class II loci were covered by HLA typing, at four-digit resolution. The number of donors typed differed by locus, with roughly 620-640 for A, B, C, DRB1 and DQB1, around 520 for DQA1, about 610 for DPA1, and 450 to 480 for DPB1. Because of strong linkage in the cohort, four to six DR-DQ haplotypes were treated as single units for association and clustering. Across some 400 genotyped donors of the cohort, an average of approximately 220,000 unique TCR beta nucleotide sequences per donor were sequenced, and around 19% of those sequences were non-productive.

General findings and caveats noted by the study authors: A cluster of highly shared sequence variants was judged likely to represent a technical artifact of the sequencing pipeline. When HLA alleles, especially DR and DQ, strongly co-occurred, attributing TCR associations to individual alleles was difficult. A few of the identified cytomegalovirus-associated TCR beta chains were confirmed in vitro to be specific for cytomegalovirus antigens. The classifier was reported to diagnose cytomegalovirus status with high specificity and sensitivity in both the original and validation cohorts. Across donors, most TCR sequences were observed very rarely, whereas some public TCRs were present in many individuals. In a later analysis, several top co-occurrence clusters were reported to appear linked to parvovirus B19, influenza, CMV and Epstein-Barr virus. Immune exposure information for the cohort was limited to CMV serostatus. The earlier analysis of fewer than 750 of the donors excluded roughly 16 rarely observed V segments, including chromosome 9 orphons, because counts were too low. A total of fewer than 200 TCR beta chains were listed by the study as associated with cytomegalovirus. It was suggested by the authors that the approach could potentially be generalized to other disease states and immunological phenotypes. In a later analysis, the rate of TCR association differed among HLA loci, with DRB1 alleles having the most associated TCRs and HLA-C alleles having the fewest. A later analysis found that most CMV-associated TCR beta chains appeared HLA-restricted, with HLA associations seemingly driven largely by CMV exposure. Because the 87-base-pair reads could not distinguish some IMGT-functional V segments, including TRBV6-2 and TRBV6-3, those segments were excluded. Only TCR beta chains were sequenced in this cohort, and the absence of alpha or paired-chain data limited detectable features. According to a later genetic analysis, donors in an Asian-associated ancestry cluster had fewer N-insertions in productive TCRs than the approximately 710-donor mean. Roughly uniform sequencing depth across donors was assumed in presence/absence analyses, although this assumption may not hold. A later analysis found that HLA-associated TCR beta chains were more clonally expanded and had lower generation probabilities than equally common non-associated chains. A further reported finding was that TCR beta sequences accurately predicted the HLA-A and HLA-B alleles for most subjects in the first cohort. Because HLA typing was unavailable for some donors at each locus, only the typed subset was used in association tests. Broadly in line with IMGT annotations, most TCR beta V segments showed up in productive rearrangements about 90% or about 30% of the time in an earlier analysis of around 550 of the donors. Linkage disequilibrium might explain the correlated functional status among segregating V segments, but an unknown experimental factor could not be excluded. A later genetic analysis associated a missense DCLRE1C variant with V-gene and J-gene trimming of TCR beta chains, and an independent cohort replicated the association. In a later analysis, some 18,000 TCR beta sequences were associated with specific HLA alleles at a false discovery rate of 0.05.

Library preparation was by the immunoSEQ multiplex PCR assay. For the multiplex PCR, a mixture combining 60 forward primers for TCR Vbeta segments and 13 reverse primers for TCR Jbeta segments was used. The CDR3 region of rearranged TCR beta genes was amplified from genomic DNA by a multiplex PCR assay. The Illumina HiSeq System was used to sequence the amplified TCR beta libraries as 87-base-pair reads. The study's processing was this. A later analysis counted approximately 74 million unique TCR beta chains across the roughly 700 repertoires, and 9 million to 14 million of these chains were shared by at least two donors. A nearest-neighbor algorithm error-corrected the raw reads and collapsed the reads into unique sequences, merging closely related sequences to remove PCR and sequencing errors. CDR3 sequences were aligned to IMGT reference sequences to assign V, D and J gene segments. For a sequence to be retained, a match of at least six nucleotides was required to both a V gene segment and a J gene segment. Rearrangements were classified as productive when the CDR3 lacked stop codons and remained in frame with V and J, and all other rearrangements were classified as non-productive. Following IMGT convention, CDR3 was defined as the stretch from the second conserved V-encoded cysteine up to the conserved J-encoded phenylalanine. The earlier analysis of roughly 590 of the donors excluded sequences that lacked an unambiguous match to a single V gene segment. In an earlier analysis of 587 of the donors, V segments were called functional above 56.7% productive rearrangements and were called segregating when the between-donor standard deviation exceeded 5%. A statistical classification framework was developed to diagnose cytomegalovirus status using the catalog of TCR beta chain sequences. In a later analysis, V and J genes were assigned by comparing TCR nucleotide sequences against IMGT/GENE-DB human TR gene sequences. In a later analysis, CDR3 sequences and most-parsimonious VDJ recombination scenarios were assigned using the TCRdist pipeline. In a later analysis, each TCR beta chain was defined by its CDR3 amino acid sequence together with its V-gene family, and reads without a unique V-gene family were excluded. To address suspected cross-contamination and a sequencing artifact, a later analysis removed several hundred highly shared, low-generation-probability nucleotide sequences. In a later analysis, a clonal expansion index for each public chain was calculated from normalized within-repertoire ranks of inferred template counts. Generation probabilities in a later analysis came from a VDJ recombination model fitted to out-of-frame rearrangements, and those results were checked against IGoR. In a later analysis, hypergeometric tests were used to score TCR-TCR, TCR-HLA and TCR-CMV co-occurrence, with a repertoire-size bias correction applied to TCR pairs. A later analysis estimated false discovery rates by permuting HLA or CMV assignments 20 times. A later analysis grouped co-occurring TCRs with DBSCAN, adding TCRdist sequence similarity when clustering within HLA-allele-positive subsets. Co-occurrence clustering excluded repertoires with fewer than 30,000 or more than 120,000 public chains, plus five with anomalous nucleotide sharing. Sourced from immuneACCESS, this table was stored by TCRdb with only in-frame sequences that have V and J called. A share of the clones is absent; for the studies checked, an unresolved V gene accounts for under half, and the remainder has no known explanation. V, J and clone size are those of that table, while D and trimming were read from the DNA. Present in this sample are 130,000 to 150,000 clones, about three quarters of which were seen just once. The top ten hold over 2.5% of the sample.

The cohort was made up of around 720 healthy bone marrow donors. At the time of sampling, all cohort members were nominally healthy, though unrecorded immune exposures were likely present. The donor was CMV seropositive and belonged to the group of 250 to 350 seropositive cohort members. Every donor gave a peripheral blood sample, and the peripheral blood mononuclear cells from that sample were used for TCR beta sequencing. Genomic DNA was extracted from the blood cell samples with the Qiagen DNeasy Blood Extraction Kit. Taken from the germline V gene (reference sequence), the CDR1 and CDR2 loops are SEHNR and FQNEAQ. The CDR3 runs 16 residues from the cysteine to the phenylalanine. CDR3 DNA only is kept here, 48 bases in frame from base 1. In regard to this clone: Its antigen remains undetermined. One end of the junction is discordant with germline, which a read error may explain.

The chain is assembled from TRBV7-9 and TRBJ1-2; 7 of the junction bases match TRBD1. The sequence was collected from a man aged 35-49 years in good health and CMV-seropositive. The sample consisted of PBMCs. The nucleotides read TGTTCCAGCAGCTACCCGACAGGGTCGGAACCCTATGGCTACACCTTC. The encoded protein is CSSSYPTGSEPYGYTF. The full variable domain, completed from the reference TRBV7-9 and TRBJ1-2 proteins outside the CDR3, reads DTGVSQNPRHKITKRGQNVTFRCDPISEHNRLYWYRQTLGQGPEFLTYFQNEAQLEKSRLLSDRFSAERPKGSFSTLEIQRTEQGDSAMYLCSSSYPTGSEPYGYTFGSGTRLTVV.